This TCR beta chain was identified in a study of shared clonotypes between healthy human individuals. Regarding the study as a whole: Owing to a small donor count, the genetic and exposure-history diversity represented was limited.

With respect to this clone: Its cognate antigen is unknown.

Trimming removed 7 bases from V and 0 bases from J, with 12 bases in between. The CDR3 covers 15 residues. Germline CDR1 reads MDHEN; CDR2 reads SYDVKM. Method: immunoSEQ multiplex PCR; TCRdb's copy keeps in-frame clones and lacks some. The sample holds fewer than 400,000 clones, 74% seen once. All donors were Caucasian adults living in Nashville, Tennessee. The sequenced sample was memory CD4+ T cells sorted from blood. Specified subset: CD45RA-negative fraction. The receptor comes from a man aged 25 to 40 in good health. This rearrangement joins TRBV28 to TRBJ1-4, with D unresolved. The CDR3 spells CASNPGGATNEKLFF. The DNA for the CDR3 is TGTGCCAGCAATCCAGGTGGAGCAACTAATGAAAAACTGTTTTTT. Looking up the rest from reference TRBV28 and TRBJ1-4 gives the full variable domain: DVKVTQSSRYLVKRTGEKVFLECVQDMDHENMFWYRQDPGLGLRLIYFSYDVKMKEKGDIPEGYSVSREKKERFSLILESASTNQTSMYLCASNPGGATNEKLFFGSGTQLSVL.